These 18 T cell receptor beta chains were sequenced from one sample in a study of OX40 agonist ivuxolimab in advanced cancers. Assay used: immunoSEQ multiplex PCR; TCRdb lists only in-frame clones, some missing. The sample carries fewer than 35,000 clones, over 60% recorded once. The material sequenced was CD4+ or CD8+ T cells sorted from blood, taken in a trial of the OX40 agonist ivuxolimab. The receptors were gathered from an adult with an advanced solid tumor such as melanoma, head and neck, liver or kidney cancer.

The CDR3 sequence: CASSPRTSSNTEAFF. Written as DNA, the CDR3 is TGTGCCAGCAGCCCTCGGACCTCCAGCAACACTGAAGCTTTCTTT. The J gene is TRBJ1-1, the V gene TRBV5-4; D is ambiguous. CDR3 length: 15 residues. CDR1 is SGHNT, CDR2 YYREEE, per germline (reference sequence). V shed 4 bases and J shed 2 bases, with 15 bases lying between them.

This chain's CDR3 is CAWSNQENQPQHF. In DNA form, the CDR3 reads TGTGCCTGGAGTAATCAAGAAAATCAGCCCCAGCATTTT. The chain carries TRBV30 and TRBJ1-5; D gene ambiguous. Germline V gives CDR1 GTSNPN, CDR2 SVGIG (reference sequence). V lost 2 bases and J 4 bases, leaving 9 bases between the germline ends. The length of the CDR3 is 13 residues.

The J gene is TRBJ1-1, the V gene TRBV5-4; 8 bases are a match to TRBD1. Germline CDR1 reads SGHNT; CDR2 reads YYREEE (reference sequence). This CDR3 region has 15 residues. CDR3 sequence: CATSLVDRGDTEAFF. The CDR3 DNA sequence: TGTGCAACCAGCTTGGTCGACAGGGGTGACACTGAAGCTTTCTTT. Combining the CDR3 with reference TRBV5-4 and TRBJ1-1 gives the whole variable domain ETGVTQSPTHLIKTRGQQVTLRCSSQSGHNTVSWYQQALGQGPQFIFQYYREEENGRGNFPPRFSGLQFPNYSSELNVNALELDDSALYLCATSLVDRGDTEAFFGQGTRLTVV.

J is TRBJ1-5 and V is TRBV2; D is possibly TRBD1 (5 bases). The CDR3 sequence is 16 residues long. Germline-derived CDR1 and CDR2 are SNHLY and FYNNEI. The V end was cut by 3 bases, the J end by 3 bases, with 15 bases between. CDR3 sequence: CASSDPQPGDNQPQHF. CDR3 DNA: TGTGCCAGCAGTGATCCACAGCCGGGGGACAATCAGCCCCAGCATTTT.

This clone was observed once. The chain joins TRBV30 to TRBJ1-4; 11 bases map to TRBD1. V lost 6 bases to trimming and J lost 7 bases; unmatched junction nucleotides: 4. The CDR3 has 13 residues. Per germline, CDR1 GTSNPN and CDR2 SVGIG (reference sequence). The CDR3 DNA reads TGTGCCTGCTCCGGGACAGGGGGTGAAAAACTGTTTTTT. It translates to CACSGTGGEKLFF.

This chain joins TRBV30 and TRBJ1-1; 10 nucleotides align to TRBD1. CDR1 and CDR2 from the germline V gene are GTSNPN and SVGIG (reference sequence). CDR3 length: 15 amino acids. The V gene end was trimmed by 3 bases and the J gene end by 0 bases; junction bases not matched to a gene: 4. CDR3 nucleotide sequence: TGTGCCTGGAGGACAGGGGGCAATGTGAACACTGAAGCTTTCTTT. Protein: CAWRTGGNVNTEAFF.

This rearrangement joins TRBV18 to TRBJ2-7; the match to TRBD2 covers 12 bases. Germline V gene data show CDR1 as KGHSH and CDR2 as LQKENI. This CDR3 is built from 15 residues. The V and J ends lost 5 bases and 3 bases, in that order; junction bases with no gene match: 5. In DNA form, the CDR3 reads TGTGCCAGCTCATCGCCGGGACTAGCGGGCTACGAGCAGTACTTC. As protein: CASSSPGLAGYEQYF.

This chain links TRBV10-3 with TRBJ1-5; D is unclear. V lost 3 bases to trimming and J lost 4 bases, with 4 bases between them. Per the germline V gene, CDR1 is ENHRY and CDR2 is SYGVKD. This CDR3 comprises 12 residues. CDR3 coding DNA: TGTGCCATCAGTGATACGAATCAGCCCCAGCATTTT. Encoded protein: CAISDTNQPQHF.

This rearrangement joins TRBV27 to TRBJ2-7; D may be TRBD2 (5 bases). Germline V gene data show CDR1 as MNHEY and CDR2 as SMNVEV (reference sequence). Trimming left V 2 bases short and J 0 bases short, with 11 bases between. The CDR3 is 15 amino acids. The CDR3 protein is CASSLGPGSSYEQYF. CDR3 sequence (DNA): TGTGCCAGCAGTTTAGGCCCGGGATCCTCCTACGAGCAGTACTTC.

The CDR3 region is CASSFQGDTIYF. The CDR3 DNA follows: TGCGCCAGCAGCTTCCAGGGGGACACCATATATTTT. The rearrangement links TRBV5-1 to TRBJ1-3; 7 bases line up with TRBD1. The CDR3 loop spans 12 amino acids. The V gene end was trimmed by 2 bases and the J gene end by 8 bases; junction bases not matched to a gene: 1. Germline V gene lookup returns CDR1 SGHRS and CDR2 YFSETQ. Variable domain in full (rest from reference TRBV5-1 and TRBJ1-3): KAGVTQTPRYLIKTRGQQVTLSCSPISGHRSVSWYQQTPGQGLQFLFEYFSETQRNKGNFPGRFSGRQFSNSRSEMNVSTLELGDSALYLCASSFQGDTIYFGEGSWLTVV.

The gene calls are TRBV5-1 and TRBJ1-3, with D tentatively TRBD1 (6 bases). Trimming shortened V by 0 bases and J by 4 bases, and 14 bases separated the two germline ends. This CDR3 contains 16 residues. Germline CDR1 SGHRS, CDR2 YFSETQ. Here the CDR3 reads CASSLVLQGTGNTIYF. The DNA of the CDR3 is TGCGCCAGCAGCTTGGTTCTACAGGGAACCGGAAACACCATATATTTT.

The chain has TRBV28 and TRBJ1-5, with 11 bases aligning to TRBD1. Trimming took 4 bases from V and 6 from J; bases not matched to a gene: 11. The germline gives CDR1 MDHEN, CDR2 SYDVKM. The CDR3 covers 17 residues. The CDR3 region is CASSSAPGQGVGQPQHF. The CDR3 DNA sequence: TGTGCCAGCAGTTCGGCTCCGGGACAGGGGGTGGGTCAGCCCCAGCATTTT.

This chain links TRBV28 with TRBJ2-7; 7 bases match TRBD2. CDR3 length: 16 residues. Germline V CDR1 and CDR2: MDHEN, SYDVKM. The V gene end was trimmed by 5 bases and the J gene end by 1 base; junction bases not matched to a gene: 11. The CDR3 DNA follows: TGTGCCAGCAGTAAAAGAATAGCGGGCAATTCCTACGAGCAGTACTTC. It yields the protein CASSKRIAGNSYEQYF.

The chain employs TRBV4-1 and TRBJ1-6; D remains unclear. This CDR3 is built from 14 residues. The ends were cut back, 0 bases at V and 7 bases at J, with 7 bases in the middle. The germline gives CDR1 MGHRA, CDR2 YSYEKL. The CDR3 coding sequence is TGCGCCAGCAGCCAAGATTTGGTGAATTCACCCCTCCACTTT. Protein: CASSQDLVNSPLHF.

This sequence joins TRBV10-3 and TRBJ2-2, with 9 bases fitting TRBD1. The V gene end was trimmed by 4 bases and the J gene end by 3 bases; junction bases not matched to a gene: 3. Germline V lookup: CDR1 ENHRY, CDR2 SYGVKD. This CDR3 region has 15 residues. CDR3 amino acids: CAISAGTGYTGELFF. The DNA of the CDR3 is TGTGCCATCAGTGCCGGGACAGGGTACACCGGGGAGCTGTTTTTT.

The V call is TRBV28, the J call TRBJ1-2; D is unresolved. The germline V and J ends were trimmed by 5 bases and 3 bases, with 7 bases remaining between them. Germline assignment: CDR1 MDHEN and CDR2 SYDVKM. The CDR3 runs to 12 residues. CDR3 sequence reads: CASSIRDYGYTF. The DNA for the CDR3 is TGTGCCAGCAGTATACGGGACTATGGCTACACCTTC.

The chain links TRBV7-9 to TRBJ1-4; no firm D call. Trimming left V 6 bases short and J 5 bases short, with 7 bases between. Germline V gene sequence: CDR1 SEHNR, CDR2 FQNEAQ (reference sequence). The CDR3 is 12 residues long. Written as DNA, the CDR3 is TGTGCCAGCAGAACTCAGAATGAAAAACTGTTTTTT. It is translated as CASRTQNEKLFF.

The chain links TRBV18 to TRBJ2-7, with TRBD1 as a possible D gene (5 bases). The length of the CDR3 is 14 residues. Germline V lookup: CDR1 KGHSH, CDR2 LQKENI. V was pared by 5 bases and J by 0 bases, with 11 bases between. This chain's CDR3 is CASSSTAFSYEQYF. Written as DNA, the CDR3 is TGTGCCAGCTCATCGACAGCTTTCTCCTACGAGCAGTACTTC.